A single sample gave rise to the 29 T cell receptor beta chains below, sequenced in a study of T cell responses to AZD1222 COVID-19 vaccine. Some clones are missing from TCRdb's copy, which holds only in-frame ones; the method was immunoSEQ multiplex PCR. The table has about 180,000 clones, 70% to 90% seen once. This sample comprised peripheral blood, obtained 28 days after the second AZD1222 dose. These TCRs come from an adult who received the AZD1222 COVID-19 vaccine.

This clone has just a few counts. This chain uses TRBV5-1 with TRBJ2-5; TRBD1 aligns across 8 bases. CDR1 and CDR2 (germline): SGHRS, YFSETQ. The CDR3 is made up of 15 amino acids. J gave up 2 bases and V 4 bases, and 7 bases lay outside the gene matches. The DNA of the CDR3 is TGCGCCAGCAGCCCCAGACAGGGGAGACAAGAGACCCAGTACTTC. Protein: CASSPRQGRQETQYF. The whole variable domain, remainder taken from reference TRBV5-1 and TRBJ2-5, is KAGVTQTPRYLIKTRGQQVTLSCSPISGHRSVSWYQQTPGQGLQFLFEYFSETQRNKGNFPGRFSGRQFSNSRSEMNVSTLELGDSALYLCASSPRQGRQETQYFGPGTRLLVL.

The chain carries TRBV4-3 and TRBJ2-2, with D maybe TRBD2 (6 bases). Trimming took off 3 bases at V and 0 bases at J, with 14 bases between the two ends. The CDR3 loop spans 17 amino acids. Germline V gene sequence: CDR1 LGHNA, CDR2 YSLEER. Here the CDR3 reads CASSQEPGLTNTGELFF. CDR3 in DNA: TGCGCCAGCAGCCAGGAACCGGGACTGACGAACACCGGGGAGCTGTTTTTT.

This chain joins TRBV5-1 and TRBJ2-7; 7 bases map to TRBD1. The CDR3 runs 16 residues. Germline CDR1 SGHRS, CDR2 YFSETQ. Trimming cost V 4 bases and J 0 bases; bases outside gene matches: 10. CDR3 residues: CASSATGSIPSYEQYF. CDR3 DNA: TGCGCCAGCAGCGCGACAGGGAGTATTCCCTCCTACGAGCAGTACTTC.

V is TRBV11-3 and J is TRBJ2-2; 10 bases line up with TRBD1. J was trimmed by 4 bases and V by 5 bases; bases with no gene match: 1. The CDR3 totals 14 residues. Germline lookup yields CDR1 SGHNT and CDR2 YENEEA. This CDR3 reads CASSDRGPTGELFF. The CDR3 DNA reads TGTGCCAGCAGCGACAGGGGGCCCACCGGGGAGCTGTTTTTT.

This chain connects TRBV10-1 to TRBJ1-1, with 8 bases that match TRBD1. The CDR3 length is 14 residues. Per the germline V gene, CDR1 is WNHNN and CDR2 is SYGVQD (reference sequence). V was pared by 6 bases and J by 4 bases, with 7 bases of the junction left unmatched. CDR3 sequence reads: CASSMDRAATEAFF. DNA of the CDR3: TGCGCCAGCAGCATGGACAGGGCGGCCACTGAAGCTTTCTTT.

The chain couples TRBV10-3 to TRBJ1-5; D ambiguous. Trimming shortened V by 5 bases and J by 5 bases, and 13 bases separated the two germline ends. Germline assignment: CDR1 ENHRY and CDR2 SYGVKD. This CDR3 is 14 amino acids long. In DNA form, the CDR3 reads TGTGCCATCAGTTCGGACGGGAGGGATCAGCCCCAGCATTTT. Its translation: CAISSDGRDQPQHF.

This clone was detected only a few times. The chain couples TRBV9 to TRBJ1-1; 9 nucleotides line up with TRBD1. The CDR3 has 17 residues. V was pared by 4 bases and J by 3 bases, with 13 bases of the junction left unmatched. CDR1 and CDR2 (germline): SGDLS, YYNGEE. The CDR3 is CASSPRTGEVIHTEAFF. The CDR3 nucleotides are TGTGCCAGCAGCCCCCGGACAGGGGAGGTTATACACACTGAAGCTTTCTTT.

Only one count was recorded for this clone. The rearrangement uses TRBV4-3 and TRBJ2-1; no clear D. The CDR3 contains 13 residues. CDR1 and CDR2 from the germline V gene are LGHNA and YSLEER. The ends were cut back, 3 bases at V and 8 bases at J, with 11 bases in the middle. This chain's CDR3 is CASSHAARDEQFF. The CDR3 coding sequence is TGCGCCAGCAGCCACGCGGCTAGGGATGAGCAGTTCTTC.

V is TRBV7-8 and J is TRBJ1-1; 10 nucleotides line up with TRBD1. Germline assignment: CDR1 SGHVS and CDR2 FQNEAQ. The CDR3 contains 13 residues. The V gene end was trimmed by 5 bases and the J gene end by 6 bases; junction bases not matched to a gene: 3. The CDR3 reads CASSGGTGAEAFF. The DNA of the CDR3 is TGTGCCAGCAGCGGAGGGACAGGGGCTGAAGCTTTCTTT.

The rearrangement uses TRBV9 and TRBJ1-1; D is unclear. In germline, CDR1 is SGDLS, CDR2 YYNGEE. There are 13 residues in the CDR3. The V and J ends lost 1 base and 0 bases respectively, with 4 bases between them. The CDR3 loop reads CASSVRLNTEAFF. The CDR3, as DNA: TGTGCCAGCAGCGTAAGACTGAACACTGAAGCTTTCTTT.

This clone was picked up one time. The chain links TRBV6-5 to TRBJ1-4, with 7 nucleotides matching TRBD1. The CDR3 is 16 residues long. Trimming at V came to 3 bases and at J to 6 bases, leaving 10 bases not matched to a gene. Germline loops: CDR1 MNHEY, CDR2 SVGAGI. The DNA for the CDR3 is TGTGCCAGCAGTTATCCCCGGGGAGGGGGCCATGAAAAACTGTTTTTT. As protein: CASSYPRGGGHEKLFF.

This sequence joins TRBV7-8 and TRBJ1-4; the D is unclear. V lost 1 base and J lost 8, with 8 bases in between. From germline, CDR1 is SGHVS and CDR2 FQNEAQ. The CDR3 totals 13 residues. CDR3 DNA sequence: TGTGCCAGCAGCTTAGATCTCCTAGAAAAACTGTTTTTT. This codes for CASSLDLLEKLFF. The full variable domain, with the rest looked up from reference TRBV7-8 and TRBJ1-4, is GAGVSQSPRYKVAKRGQDVALRCDPISGHVSLFWYQQALGQGPEFLTYFQNEAQLDKSGLPSDRFFAERPEGSVSTLKIQRTQQEDSAVYLCASSLDLLEKLFFGSGTQLSVL.

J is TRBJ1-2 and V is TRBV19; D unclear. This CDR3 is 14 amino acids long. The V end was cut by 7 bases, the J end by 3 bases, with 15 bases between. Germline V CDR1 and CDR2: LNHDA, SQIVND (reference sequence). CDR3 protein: CASTSFPPYYGYTF. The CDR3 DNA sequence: TGTGCCAGTACATCCTTCCCCCCCTACTATGGCTACACCTTC.

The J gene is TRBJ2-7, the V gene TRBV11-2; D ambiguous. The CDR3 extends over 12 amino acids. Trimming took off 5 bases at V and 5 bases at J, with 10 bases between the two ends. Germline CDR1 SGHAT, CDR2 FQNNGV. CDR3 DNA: TGTGCCAGCAGCCCATCACGCAACGAGCAGTACTTC. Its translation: CASSPSRNEQYF. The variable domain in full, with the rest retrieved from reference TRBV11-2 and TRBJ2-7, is EAGVAQSPRYKIIEKRQSVAFWCNPISGHATLYWYQQILGQGPKLLIQFQNNGVVDDSQLPKDRFSAERLKGVDSTLKIQPAKLEDSAVYLCASSPSRNEQYFGPGTRLTVT.

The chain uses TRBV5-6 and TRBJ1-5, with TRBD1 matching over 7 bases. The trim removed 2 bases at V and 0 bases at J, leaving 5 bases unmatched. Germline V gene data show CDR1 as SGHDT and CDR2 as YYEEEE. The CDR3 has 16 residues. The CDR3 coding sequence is TGTGCCAGCAGCTTTTCCGGGACAGCTAGCAATCAGCCCCAGCATTTT. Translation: CASSFSGTASNQPQHF.

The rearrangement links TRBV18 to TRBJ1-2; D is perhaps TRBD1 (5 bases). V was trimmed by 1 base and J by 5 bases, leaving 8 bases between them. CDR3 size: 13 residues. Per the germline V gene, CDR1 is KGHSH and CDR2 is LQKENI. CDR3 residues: CASSPQEGYGYTF. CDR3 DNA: TGTGCCAGCTCACCACAGGAGGGGTATGGCTACACCTTC.

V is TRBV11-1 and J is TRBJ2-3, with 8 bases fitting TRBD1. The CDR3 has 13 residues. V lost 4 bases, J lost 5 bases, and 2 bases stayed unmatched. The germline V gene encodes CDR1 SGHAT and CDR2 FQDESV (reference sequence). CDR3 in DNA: TGTGCCAGCAGCTCCGGGACAGGAGATACGCAGTATTTT. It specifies CASSSGTGDTQYF.

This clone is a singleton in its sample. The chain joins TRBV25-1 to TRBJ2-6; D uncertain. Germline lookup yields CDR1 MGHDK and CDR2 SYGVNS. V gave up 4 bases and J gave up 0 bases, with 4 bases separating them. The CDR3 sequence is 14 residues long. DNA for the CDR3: TGTGCCAGCAGTGCTATCTCTGGGGCCAACGTCCTGACTTTC. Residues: CASSAISGANVLTF.

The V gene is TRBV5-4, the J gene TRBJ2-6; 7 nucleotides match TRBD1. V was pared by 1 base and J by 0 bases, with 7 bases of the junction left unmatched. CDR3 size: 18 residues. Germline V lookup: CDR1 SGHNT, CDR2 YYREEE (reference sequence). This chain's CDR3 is CASSLRGQGTSGANVLTF. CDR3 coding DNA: TGTGCCAGCAGCTTGAGGGGGCAGGGAACCTCTGGGGCCAACGTCCTGACTTTC.

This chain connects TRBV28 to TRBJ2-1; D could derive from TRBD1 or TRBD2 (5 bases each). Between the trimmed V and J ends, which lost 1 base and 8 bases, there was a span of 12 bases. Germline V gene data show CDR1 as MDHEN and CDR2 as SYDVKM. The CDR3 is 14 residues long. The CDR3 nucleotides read TGTGCCAGCAGTTTATCCGGGGCGCACCATGAGCAGTTCTTC. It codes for CASSLSGAHHEQFF.

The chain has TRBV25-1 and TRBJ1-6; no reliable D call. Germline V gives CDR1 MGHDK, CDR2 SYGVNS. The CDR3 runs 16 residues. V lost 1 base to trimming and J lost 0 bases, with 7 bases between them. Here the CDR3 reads CASSESRSSYNSPLHF. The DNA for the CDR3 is TGTGCCAGCAGTGAATCGCGCAGCTCCTATAATTCACCCCTCCACTTT.

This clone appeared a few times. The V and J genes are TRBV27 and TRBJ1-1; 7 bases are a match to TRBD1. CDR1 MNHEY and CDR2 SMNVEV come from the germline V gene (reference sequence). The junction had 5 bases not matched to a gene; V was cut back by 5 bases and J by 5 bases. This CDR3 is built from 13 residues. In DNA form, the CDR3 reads TGTGCCAGCAGTCCCCAGGGACAGACTGAAGCTTTCTTT. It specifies CASSPQGQTEAFF.

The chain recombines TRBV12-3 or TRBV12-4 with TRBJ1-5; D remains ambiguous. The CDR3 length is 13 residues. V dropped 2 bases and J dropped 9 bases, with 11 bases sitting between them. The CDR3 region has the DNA TGTGCCAGCAGTTTAAACCAGATGGGGCCCCAGCATTTT. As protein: CASSLNQMGPQHF.

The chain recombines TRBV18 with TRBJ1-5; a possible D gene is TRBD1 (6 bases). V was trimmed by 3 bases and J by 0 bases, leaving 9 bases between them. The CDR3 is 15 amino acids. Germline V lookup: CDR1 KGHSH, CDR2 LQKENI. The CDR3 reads CASSPTGISNQPQHF. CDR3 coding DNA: TGTGCCAGCTCACCCACAGGGATTAGCAATCAGCCCCAGCATTTT.

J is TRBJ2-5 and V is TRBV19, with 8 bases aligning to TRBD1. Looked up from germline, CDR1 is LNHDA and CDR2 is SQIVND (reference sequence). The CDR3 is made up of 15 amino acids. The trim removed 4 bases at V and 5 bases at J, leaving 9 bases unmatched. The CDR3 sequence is CASSRRTGGGETQYF. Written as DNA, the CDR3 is TGTGCCAGTAGTAGGAGAACAGGGGGAGGTGAGACCCAGTACTTC. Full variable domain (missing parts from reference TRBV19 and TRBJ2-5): DGGITQSPKYLFRKEGQNVTLSCEQNLNHDAMYWYRQDPGQGLRLIYYSQIVNDFQKGDIAEGYSVSREKKESFPLTVTSAQKNPTAFYLCASSRRTGGGETQYFGPGTRLLVL.

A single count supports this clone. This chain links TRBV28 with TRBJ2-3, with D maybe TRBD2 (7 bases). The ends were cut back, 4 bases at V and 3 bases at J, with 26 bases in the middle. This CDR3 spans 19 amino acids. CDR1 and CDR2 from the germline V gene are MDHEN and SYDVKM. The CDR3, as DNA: TGTGCCAGCAGTTCGCCCCCCTGGGGGCAGCGGGGACTAACAGATACGCAGTATTTT. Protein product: CASSSPPWGQRGLTDTQYF.

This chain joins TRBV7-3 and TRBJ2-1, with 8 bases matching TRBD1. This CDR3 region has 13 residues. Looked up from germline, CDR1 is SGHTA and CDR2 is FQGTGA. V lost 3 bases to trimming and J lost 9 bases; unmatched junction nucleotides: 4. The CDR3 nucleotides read TGTGCCAGCAGCTTGGACAGGGCGCGTGAGCAGTTCTTC. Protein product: CASSLDRAREQFF.

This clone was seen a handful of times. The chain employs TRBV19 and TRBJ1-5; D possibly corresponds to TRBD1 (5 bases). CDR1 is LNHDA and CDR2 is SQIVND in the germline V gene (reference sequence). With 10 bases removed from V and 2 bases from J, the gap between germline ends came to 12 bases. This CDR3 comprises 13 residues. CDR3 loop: CATQGRRNQPQHF. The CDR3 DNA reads TGTGCCACCCAGGGACGTCGCAATCAGCCCCAGCATTTT.

Here the CDR3 DNA reads TGTGCCAGCAGTACCAATAGGTGGGACGGACGTTTTTATAGCAATCAGCCCCAGCATTTT. This gives the protein CASSTNRWDGRFYSNQPQHF. The chain recombines TRBV21-1 with TRBJ1-5. TRBV21-1 is assigned pseudogene status. The CDR3 is made up of 20 amino acids.